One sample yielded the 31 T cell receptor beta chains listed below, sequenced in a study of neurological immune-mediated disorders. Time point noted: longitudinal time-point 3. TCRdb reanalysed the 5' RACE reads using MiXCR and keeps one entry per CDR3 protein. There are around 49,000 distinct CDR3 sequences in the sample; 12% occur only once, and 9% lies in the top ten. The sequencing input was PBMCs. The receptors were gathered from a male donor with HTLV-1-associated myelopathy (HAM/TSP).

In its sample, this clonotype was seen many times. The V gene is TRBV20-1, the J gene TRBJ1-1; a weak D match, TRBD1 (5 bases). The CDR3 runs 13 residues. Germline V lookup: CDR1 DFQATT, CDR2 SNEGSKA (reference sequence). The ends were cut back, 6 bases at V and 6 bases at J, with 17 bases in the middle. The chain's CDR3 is CSASKTVGAEAFF. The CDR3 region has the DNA TGCAGTGCGTCAAAGACAGTCGGAGCTGAAGCTTTCTTT.

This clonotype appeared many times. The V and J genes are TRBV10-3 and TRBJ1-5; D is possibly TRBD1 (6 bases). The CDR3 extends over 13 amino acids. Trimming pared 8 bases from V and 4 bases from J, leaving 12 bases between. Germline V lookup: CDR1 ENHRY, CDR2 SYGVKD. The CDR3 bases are TGTGCCATCGGACAGCCACCTAATCAGCCCCAGCATTTT. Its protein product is CAIGQPPNQPQHF.

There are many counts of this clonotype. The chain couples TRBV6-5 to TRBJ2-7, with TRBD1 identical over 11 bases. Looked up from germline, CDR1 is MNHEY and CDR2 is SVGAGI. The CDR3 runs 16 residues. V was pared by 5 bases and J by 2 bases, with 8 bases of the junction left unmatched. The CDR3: CASSRSGTGGTYEQYF. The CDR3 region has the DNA TGTGCCAGCAGTCGAAGTGGGACAGGGGGTACCTACGAGCAGTACTTC.

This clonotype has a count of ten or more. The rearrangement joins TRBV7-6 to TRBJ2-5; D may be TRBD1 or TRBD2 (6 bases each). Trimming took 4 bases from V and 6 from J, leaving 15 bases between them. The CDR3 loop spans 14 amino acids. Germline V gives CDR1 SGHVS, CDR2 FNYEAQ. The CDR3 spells CASSSGAGAKTQYF. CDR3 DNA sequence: TGTGCCAGCAGCTCGGGGGCAGGGGCGAAGACCCAGTACTTC.

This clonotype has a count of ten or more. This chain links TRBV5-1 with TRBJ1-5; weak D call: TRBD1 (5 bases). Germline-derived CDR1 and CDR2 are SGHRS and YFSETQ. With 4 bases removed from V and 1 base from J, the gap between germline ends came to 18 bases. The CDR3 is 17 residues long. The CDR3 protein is CASSPGGRGFSNQPQHF. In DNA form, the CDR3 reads TGCGCCAGCAGCCCTGGGGGTAGGGGTTTCAGCAATCAGCCCCAGCATTTT. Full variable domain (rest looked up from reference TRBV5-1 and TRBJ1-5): KAGVTQTPRYLIKTRGQQVTLSCSPISGHRSVSWYQQTPGQGLQFLFEYFSETQRNKGNFPGRFSGRQFSNSRSEMNVSTLELGDSALYLCASSPGGRGFSNQPQHFGDGTRLSIL.

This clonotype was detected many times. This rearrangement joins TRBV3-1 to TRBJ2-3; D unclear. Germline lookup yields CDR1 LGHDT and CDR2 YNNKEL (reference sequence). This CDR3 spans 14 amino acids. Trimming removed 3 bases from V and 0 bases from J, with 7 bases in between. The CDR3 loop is CASSQSLSTDTQYF. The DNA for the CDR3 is TGTGCCAGCAGCCAGAGTCTTAGCACAGATACGCAGTATTTT.

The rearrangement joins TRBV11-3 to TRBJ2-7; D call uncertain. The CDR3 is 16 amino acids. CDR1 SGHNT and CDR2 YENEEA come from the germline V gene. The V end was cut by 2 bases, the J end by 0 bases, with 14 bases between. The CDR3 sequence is CASSLYQAPSSYEQYF. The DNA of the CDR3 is TGTGCCAGCAGCTTATACCAGGCCCCGAGCTCCTACGAGCAGTACTTC.

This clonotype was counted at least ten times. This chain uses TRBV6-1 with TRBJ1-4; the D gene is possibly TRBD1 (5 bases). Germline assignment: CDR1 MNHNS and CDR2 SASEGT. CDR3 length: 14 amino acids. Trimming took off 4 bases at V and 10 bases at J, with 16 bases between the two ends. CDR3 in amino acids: CASSVTQAQAKLFF. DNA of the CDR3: TGTGCCAGCAGTGTGACACAGGCTCAGGCAAAACTGTTTTTT.

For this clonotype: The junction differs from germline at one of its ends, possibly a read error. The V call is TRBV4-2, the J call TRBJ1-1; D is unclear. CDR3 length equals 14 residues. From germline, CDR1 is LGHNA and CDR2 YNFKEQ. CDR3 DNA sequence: TGTGCCATCAGCCAACAAGTTGGGGACACTGAAGCTTTCTTT. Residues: CAISQQVGDTEAFF.

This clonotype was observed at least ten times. CDR3 DNA sequence: TGTGCCAGCAGCTTCAACACCGGCTCCTACAATGAGCAGTTCTTC. Its translation is CASSFNTGSYNEQFF. This chain uses TRBV7-3 with TRBJ2-1, with D uncertain. This CDR3 comprises 15 residues. V was shortened by 3 bases and J by 0 bases, with 9 bases between the two germline ends. Germline V lookup: CDR1 SGHTA, CDR2 FQGTGA.

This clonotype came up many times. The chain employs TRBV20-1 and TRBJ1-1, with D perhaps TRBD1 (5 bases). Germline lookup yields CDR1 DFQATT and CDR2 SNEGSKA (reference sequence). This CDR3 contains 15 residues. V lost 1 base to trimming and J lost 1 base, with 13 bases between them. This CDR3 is CSARVQGVWNTEAFF. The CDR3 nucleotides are TGCAGTGCTAGAGTCCAGGGCGTTTGGAACACTGAAGCTTTCTTT.

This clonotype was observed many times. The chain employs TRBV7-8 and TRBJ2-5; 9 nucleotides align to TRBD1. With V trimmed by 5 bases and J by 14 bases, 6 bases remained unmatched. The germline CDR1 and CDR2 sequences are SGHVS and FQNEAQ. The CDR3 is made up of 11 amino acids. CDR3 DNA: TGTGCCAGCAGCGACCGGGACAGGGTCTACTTC. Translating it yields CASSDRDRVYF.

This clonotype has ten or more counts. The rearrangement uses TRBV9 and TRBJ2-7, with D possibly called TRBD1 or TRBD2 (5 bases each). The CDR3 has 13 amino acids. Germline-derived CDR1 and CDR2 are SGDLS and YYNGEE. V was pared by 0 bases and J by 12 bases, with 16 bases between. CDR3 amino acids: CASSVEARGFRYF. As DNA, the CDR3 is TGTGCCAGCAGCGTAGAGGCGAGGGGATTTCGGTACTTC.

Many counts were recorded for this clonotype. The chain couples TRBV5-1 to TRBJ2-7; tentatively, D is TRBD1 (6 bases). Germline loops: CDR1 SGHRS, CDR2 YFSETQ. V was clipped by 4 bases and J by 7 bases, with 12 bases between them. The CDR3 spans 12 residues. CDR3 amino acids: CASSRDMWEQYF. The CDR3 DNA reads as TGCGCCAGCAGCCGGGACATGTGGGAGCAGTACTTC.

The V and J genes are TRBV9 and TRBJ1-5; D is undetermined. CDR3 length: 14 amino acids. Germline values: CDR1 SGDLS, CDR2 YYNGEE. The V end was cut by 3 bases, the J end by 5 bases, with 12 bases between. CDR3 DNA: TGTGCCAGCAGCGCCATGGGAGGTGATCAGCCCCAGCATTTT. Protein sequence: CASSAMGGDQPQHF.

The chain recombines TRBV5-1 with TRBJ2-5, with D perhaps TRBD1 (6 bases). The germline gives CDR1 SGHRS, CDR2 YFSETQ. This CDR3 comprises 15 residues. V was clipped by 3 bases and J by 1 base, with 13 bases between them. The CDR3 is CASSYRTDIQETQYF. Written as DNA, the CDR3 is TGCGCCAGCAGCTACCGGACAGACATCCAAGAGACCCAGTACTTC.

The CDR3 loop reads CASSSQDRDGTEAFF. The CDR3 nucleotides read TGTGCCAGCAGCTCACAGGACAGGGATGGGACTGAAGCTTTCTTT. V gene TRBV6-6 combines with J gene TRBJ1-1; 8 bases line up with TRBD1. CDR1 and CDR2 (germline): MNHNY, SVGAGI (reference sequence). The J segment lost 5 bases and the V segment lost 6 bases, leaving 11 bases of the junction unmatched. CDR3 length: 15 amino acids.

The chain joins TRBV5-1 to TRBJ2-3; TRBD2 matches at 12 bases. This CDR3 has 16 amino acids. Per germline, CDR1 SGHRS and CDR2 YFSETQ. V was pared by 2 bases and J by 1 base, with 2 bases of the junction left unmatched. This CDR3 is CASSLRTSGGTDTQYF. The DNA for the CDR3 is TGCGCCAGCAGCTTAAGGACTAGCGGGGGCACAGATACGCAGTATTTT.

The CDR3 bases are TGTGCCAGCAGCTGGGACACCAGTAACGTCGATGGCTACACCTTC. Translation: CASSWDTSNVDGYTF. This chain uses TRBV7-2 with TRBJ1-2; the D gene is possibly TRBD1 (6 bases). Germline CDR1 reads SGHTA; CDR2 reads FQGNSA. The CDR3 contains 15 residues. With 4 bases removed from V and 6 bases from J, the gap between germline ends came to 18 bases.

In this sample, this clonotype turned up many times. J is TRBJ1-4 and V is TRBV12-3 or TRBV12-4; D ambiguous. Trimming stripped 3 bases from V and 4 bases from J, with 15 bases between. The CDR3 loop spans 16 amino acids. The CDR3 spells CASSFGTGGVNEKLFF. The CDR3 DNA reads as TGTGCCAGCAGTTTTGGAACGGGCGGCGTTAATGAAAAACTGTTTTTT.

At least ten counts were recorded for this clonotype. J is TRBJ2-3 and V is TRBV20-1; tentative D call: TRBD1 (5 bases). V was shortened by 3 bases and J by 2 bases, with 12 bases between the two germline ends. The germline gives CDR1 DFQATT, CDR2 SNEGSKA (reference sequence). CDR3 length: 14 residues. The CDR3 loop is CSARLQGFTDTQYF. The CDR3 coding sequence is TGCAGTGCTAGGTTGCAGGGTTTCACAGATACGCAGTATTTT.

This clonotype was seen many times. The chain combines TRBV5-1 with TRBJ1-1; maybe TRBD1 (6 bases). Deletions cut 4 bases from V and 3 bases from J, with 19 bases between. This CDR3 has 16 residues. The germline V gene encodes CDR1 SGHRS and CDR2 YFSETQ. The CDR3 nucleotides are TGCGCCAGCAGCGGGGACACCTCGAGGAGGTACACTGAAGCTTTCTTT. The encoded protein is CASSGDTSRRYTEAFF. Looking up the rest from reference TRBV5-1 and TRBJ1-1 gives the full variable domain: KAGVTQTPRYLIKTRGQQVTLSCSPISGHRSVSWYQQTPGQGLQFLFEYFSETQRNKGNFPGRFSGRQFSNSRSEMNVSTLELGDSALYLCASSGDTSRRYTEAFFGQGTRLTVV.

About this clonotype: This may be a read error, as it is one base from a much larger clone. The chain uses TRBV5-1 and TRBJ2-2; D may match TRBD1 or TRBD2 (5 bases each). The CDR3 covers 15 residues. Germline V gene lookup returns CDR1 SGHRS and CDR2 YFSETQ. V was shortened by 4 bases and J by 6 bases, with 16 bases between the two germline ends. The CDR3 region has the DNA TGCGCCAGCAGCCCGGGACCGGGCCCAGCCGGGGAGCTGTTTTTT. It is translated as CASSPGPGPAGELFF.

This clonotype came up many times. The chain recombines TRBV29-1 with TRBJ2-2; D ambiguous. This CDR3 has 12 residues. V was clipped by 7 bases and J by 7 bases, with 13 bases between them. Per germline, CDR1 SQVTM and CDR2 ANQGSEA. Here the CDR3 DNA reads TGCAGCGCCAAAGATAGGATCGGGGAGCTGTTTTTT. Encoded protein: CSAKDRIGELFF.

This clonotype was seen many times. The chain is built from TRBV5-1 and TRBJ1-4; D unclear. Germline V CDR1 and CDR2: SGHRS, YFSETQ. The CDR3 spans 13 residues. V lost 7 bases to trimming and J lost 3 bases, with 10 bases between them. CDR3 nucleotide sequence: TGCGCCAGCCAGGTCGGTGCTAATGAAAAACTGTTTTTT. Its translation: CASQVGANEKLFF.

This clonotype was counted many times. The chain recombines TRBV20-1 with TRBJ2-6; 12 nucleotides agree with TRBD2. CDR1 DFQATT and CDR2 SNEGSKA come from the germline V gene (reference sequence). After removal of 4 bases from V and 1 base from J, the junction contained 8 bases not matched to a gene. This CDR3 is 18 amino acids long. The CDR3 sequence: CSANTMGLAGSGANVLTF. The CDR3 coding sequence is TGCAGTGCTAACACCATGGGACTAGCGGGTTCTGGGGCCAACGTCCTGACTTTC.

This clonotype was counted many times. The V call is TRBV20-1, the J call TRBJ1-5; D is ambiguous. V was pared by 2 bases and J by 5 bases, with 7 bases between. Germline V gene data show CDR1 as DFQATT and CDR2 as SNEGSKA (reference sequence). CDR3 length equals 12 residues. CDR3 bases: TGCAGTGCTAGAAGTGGGGATCAGCCCCAGCATTTT. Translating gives CSARSGDQPQHF.

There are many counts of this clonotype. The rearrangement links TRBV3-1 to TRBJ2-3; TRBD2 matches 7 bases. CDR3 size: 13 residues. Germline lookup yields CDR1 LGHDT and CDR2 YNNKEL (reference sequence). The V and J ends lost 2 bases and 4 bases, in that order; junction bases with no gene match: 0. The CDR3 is CASSQRGADTQYF. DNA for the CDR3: TGTGCCAGCAGCCAACGGGGGGCAGATACGCAGTATTTT.

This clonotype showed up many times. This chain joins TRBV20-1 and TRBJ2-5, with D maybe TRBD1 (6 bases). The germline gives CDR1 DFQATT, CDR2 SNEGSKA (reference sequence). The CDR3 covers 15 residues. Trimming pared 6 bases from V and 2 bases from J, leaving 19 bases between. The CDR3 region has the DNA TGCAGTGCCCAACCCGGCAGGGGTGGACAAGAGACCCAGTACTTC. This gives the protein CSAQPGRGGQETQYF.

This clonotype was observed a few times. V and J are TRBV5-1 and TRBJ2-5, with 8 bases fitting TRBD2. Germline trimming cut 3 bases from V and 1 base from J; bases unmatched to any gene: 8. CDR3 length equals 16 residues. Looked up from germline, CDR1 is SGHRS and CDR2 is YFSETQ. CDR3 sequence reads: CASSWLPGGGQETQYF. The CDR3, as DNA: TGCGCCAGCAGCTGGCTACCGGGGGGGGGCCAAGAGACCCAGTACTTC.

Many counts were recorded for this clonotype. This chain's CDR3 is CASSPRQGSSYEQYF. The CDR3 DNA reads TGCGCCAGCAGTCCGAGACAGGGTTCGTCTTACGAGCAGTACTTC. The V gene is TRBV5-1, the J gene TRBJ2-7; 7 nucleotides align to TRBD1. CDR1 SGHRS and CDR2 YFSETQ come from the germline V gene. After removal of 5 bases from V and 4 bases from J, the junction contained 12 bases not matched to a gene. The CDR3 is 15 residues long. Full variable domain (missing parts from reference TRBV5-1 and TRBJ2-7): KAGVTQTPRYLIKTRGQQVTLSCSPISGHRSVSWYQQTPGQGLQFLFEYFSETQRNKGNFPGRFSGRQFSNSRSEMNVSTLELGDSALYLCASSPRQGSSYEQYFGPGTRLTVT.